This T cell receptor beta chain was captured in a study of T-cell reconstitution after alpha-beta-depleted transplantation in children. Germline assignment: CDR1 KGHDR and CDR2 SFDVKD. The CDR3 is 12 amino acids. Trimming cost V 5 bases and J 3 bases, with 7 bases left between them. A library of TCRbeta sequences, prepared with unique molecular identifiers, was generated. TCRdb called the PCR reads again in MiXCR, with one record for every CDR3 protein. The sample has about 400,000 distinct CDR3 sequences, around 21% seen once; the top ten hold 3.5% to 4%. This material consisted of PBMCs from the stem cell graft donor, taken from the stem cell graft. This chain links TRBV24-1 with TRBJ2-7; no reliable D call. The sequence derives from a human donor who donated a stem cell graft to a child with acute myeloid leukemia. The CDR3 spells CATSGDGYEQYF. The CDR3 DNA sequence: TGTGCCACCAGTGGCGATGGCTACGAGCAGTACTTC.